The following is a TCR beta chain sequence with its context. Its antigen is undetermined. In the PCR, 60 Vbeta and 13 Jbeta primers were used. The assay was immunoSEQ multiplex PCR, and TCRdb's table has in-frame clones only and misses some. The data hold approximately 160,000 clones, with under 85% observed a single time. The data derive from a study of cytomegalovirus exposure and HLA in healthy donors. Study overall: Among the 350 to 400 donors who were genotyped, about 80% fell in the genetic ancestry cluster that is associated with self-reported Caucasian donors. Regarding the study as a whole: The authors considered a cluster of highly shared sequence variants likely to be a sequencing artifact. Researchers reported in a later analysis that a missense DCLRE1C variant was tied to TCR beta V- and J-gene trimming.

Unmatched junction bases numbered 11, after V lost 5 bases and J lost 8 bases. Per germline, CDR1 SQVTM and CDR2 ANQGSEA. This CDR3 contains 13 residues. This chain joins TRBV29-1 and TRBJ1-1; 7 bases line up with TRBD1. The sample was PBMCs. This receptor was identified in a woman in her 30s in good health and CMV-seronegative. CDR3 in DNA: TGCAGCGTTTTCCCGCTTTGGACAGGCGAAGCTTTCTTT. This codes for CSVFPLWTGEAFF.